This T cell receptor beta chain was documented in a study of identical twins. Regarding the study as a whole: Insertion counts were lower in abundant cord blood beta clonotypes, a trend that memory repertoires did not show. Modeled out-of-frame TCR alpha sharing in monozygotic twins fell below observed levels.

TCRdb re-analysed the 5' RACE reads in MiXCR, keeping a single row per CDR3 protein. The sample lists about 660,000 distinct CDR3 sequences, approximately 9% occurring once. About this clonotype: No antigen is known for it.

Everyone who donated was a healthy Caucasian. The CDR3 has 12 residues. Germline V gene data show CDR1 as SEHNR and CDR2 as FQNEAQ (reference sequence). The V gene lost 6 bases and the J gene lost 2 bases, with 8 bases spanning the gap. This sample also appeared in a second study, on yellow fever vaccine responses in identical twins.

The clonotype was recovered from a young woman in good health. The sequenced sample consisted of PBMCs. The genes are TRBV7-9 and TRBJ2-7, with D hard to call. The CDR3 nucleotides are TGTGCCAGCAGTCCCCAGCCCTACGAGCAGTACTTC. Its translation: CASSPQPYEQYF. Variable domain in full (rest from reference TRBV7-9 and TRBJ2-7): DTGVSQNPRHKITKRGQNVTFRCDPISEHNRLYWYRQTLGQGPEFLTYFQNEAQLEKSRLLSDRFSAERPKGSFSTLEIQRTEQGDSAMYLCASSPQPYEQYFGPGTRLTVT.